This TCR beta chain was identified during a study of shared clonotypes between healthy human individuals. It was at deep level that the assay was run. Here immunoSEQ multiplex PCR was the method, and the copy in TCRdb shows in-frame clones only, minus some. The sample lists about 2.1 million clones, 90% to 95% seen once, with more than 1.5% in the top ten. This clone was detected only a few times. Naive CD8 populations comprised CD45RO-negative cells positively selected for CCR7, excluding terminally differentiated effector memory CD45RA+ cells. The germline V gene encodes CDR1 SEHNR and CDR2 FQNEAQ (reference sequence). This CDR3 contains 12 residues. V shed 5 bases and J shed 8 bases, with 12 bases lying between them.

This TCR derives from a man aged 18 to 30 in good health. Some clones in this sample may be carry-over from other donors' samples. Sample: naive CD8+ T cells from PBMCs. V usage is TRBV7-9 and J usage is TRBJ1-2; D call uncertain. CDR3 sequence: CASSLARGGYTF. The CDR3 bases are TGTGCCAGCAGCCTGGCCCGAGGAGGCTACACCTTC.